Here is one T cell receptor beta chain with its context. The target antigen is unknown. BIOMED2 TRB-A/B primer pools were used in multiplex TRB PCR. TCRdb itself ran the multiplex PCR reads through MiXCR, one entry per CDR3 protein. The sample carries about 7,100 distinct CDR3 sequences, 20% to 30% recorded once. This entry is derived from a study of T and B cells in COVID-19 patients. From blood, about 240-550 ng of genomic DNA served as TRB template. Study results and caveats: Few blood samples existed from mildly ill patients during symptoms or early in severe cases. Patients with COVID-19 reportedly showed strongly skewed T cell receptor beta variable and joining gene usage. At recovery TRB diversity and richness exceeded healthy donors, after highly clonal active COVID-19 repertoires.

The specimen was blood. The clonotype was recovered from a human donor with active COVID-19.

In nucleotides, the CDR3 is TGTGCCAGCAGCTTAACTCGGAACACCGGGGAGCTGTTTTTT. This gives the protein CASSLTRNTGELFF. The chain links TRBV7-6 to TRBJ2-2; no clear D. Trimming left V 2 bases short and J 1 base short, with 5 bases between. CDR1 is SGHVS and CDR2 is FNYEAQ in the germline V gene. This CDR3 is 14 amino acids long.